A single sample is the source of the 23 T cell receptor beta chains below, sequenced in a study of early T cells in non-severe SARS-CoV-2 infection. TCRdb called the 5' RACE reads again in MiXCR, with one record for every CDR3 protein. The repertoire includes some 120,000 distinct CDR3 sequences, 15% of them detected once, and around a fifth sits in the top ten. Sequencing input: whole blood. Receptors originate from an adult who was a healthcare worker with PCR-confirmed SARS-CoV-2 infection or an uninfected control (not recorded which).

This clonotype has more than one count but fewer than ten. This chain connects TRBV9 to TRBJ1-5; possibly TRBD1 for D (6 bases). Deletions cut 2 bases from V and 10 bases from J, with 16 bases between. The germline V gene encodes CDR1 SGDLS and CDR2 YYNGEE. The CDR3 covers 14 residues. The CDR3 sequence is CASSVFRGDHPQHF. The CDR3 DNA reads as TGTGCCAGCAGCGTTTTCAGGGGAGACCACCCCCAGCATTTT.

In DNA, the CDR3 is TGTGCCAGCAGCCGGAGGAATACGCAGTATTTT. Translating gives CASSRRNTQYF. The V call is TRBV7-2, the J call TRBJ2-3, with D perhaps matching TRBD2 (5 bases). Germline lookup yields CDR1 SGHTA and CDR2 FQGNSA. CDR3 length: 11 residues. V was trimmed by 5 bases and J by 7 bases, leaving 7 bases between them.

The rearrangement uses TRBV19 and TRBJ1-5; D uncertain. The CDR3 has 14 amino acids. Trimming removed 8 bases at V and 5 bases at J, with 16 bases between. Germline V gives CDR1 LNHDA, CDR2 SQIVND (reference sequence). This CDR3 is CASCDGLADQPQHF. CDR3 nucleotide sequence: TGTGCCAGTTGCGACGGCTTAGCGGATCAGCCCCAGCATTTT.

The rearrangement links TRBV4-1 to TRBJ1-2, with 8 bases fitting TRBD1. Germline CDR1 is MGHRA and CDR2 is YSYEKL. V lost 3 bases, J lost 4 bases, and 4 bases stayed unmatched. There are 14 residues in the CDR3. For the CDR3, the DNA is TGCGCCAGCAGCCAGTATCAGGGGGCCTATGGCTACACCTTC. As protein: CASSQYQGAYGYTF.

There are a few counts of this clonotype. The gene calls are TRBV10-2 and TRBJ1-5; D gene uncertain. Trimming took 4 bases from V and 1 from J, leaving 8 bases between them. Germline V gene lookup returns CDR1 WSHSY and CDR2 SAAADI. The CDR3 runs 14 residues. The CDR3 loop reads CASSGSDSNQPQHF. The CDR3 coding sequence is TGCGCCAGCAGTGGCAGCGACAGCAATCAGCCCCAGCATTTT.

This clonotype was detected a few times. The chain couples TRBV5-4 to TRBJ2-1; the match to TRBD2 covers 12 bases. J lost 2 bases, V lost 4 bases, and 1 base had no gene match. From germline, CDR1 is SGHNT and CDR2 YYREEE (reference sequence). The CDR3 has 15 amino acids. CDR3 nucleotide sequence: TGTGCCAGCAGCCCTAGCGGGGGGGCCTACAATGAGCAGTTCTTC. This sequence encodes CASSPSGGAYNEQFF.

This chain joins TRBV3-1 and TRBJ1-4; TRBD1 might be the D (5 bases). CDR3 length: 15 amino acids. V was clipped by 1 base and J by 0 bases, with 6 bases between them. From germline, CDR1 is LGHDT and CDR2 YNNKEL (reference sequence). CDR3 protein: CASSQGTPTNEKLFF. CDR3 nucleotide sequence: TGTGCCAGCAGCCAAGGGACACCAACTAATGAAAAACTGTTTTTT.

The genes are TRBV5-5 and TRBJ1-4; D not certain. This CDR3 is 16 amino acids long. V lost 4 bases to trimming and J lost 1 base, with 14 bases between them. Germline-derived CDR1 and CDR2 are SGHKS and YYEKEE (reference sequence). The CDR3: CASSLGPRVTNEKLFF. The CDR3 bases are TGTGCCAGCAGCCTGGGCCCCCGGGTAACTAATGAAAAACTGTTTTTT.

The chain carries TRBV29-1 and TRBJ1-1, with TRBD1 identical over 7 bases. The CDR3 loop spans 12 amino acids. The germline V gene encodes CDR1 SQVTM and CDR2 ANQGSEA. The V segment lost 8 bases and the J segment 4 bases; nucleotides outside the gene matches: 7. The CDR3 nucleotides read TGCAGCTCTCAACAGGGGTCCACTGAAGCTTTCTTT. This sequence encodes CSSQQGSTEAFF.

The chain links TRBV20-1 to TRBJ2-3; no firm D call. The CDR3 spans 13 residues. The germline V and J ends were trimmed by 6 bases and 3 bases, with 13 bases remaining between them. CDR1 is DFQATT and CDR2 is SNEGSKA in the germline V gene (reference sequence). CDR3 bases: TGCAGTGCGCCGCTATCCGGAACAGATACGCAGTATTTT. It specifies CSAPLSGTDTQYF.

This clonotype was seen repeatedly, ten times or more. The CDR3 nucleotides read TGTGCCAGCAGTGCGGACAGGGGGTATGGCTACACCTTC. This codes for CASSADRGYGYTF. The V call is TRBV12-3 or TRBV12-4, the J call TRBJ1-2; 10 bases fit TRBD1. This CDR3 region has 13 residues. V trimming: 5 bases; J trimming: 5 bases; junction bases outside the gene matches: 2.

This clonotype was found many times. V usage is TRBV14 and J usage is TRBJ2-1; D possibly matches TRBD1 or TRBD2 (5 bases each). The V gene lost 4 bases and the J gene lost 9 bases, with 16 bases spanning the gap. Germline values: CDR1 SGHDN, CDR2 FVKESK. This CDR3 has 14 residues. CDR3 region: CASSLQLGASEQFF. The CDR3 DNA reads TGTGCCAGCAGCCTCCAACTAGGGGCTAGTGAGCAGTTCTTC.

This clonotype has just one count. The CDR3 region is CASSPQPGTLAGELFF. The CDR3 DNA sequence: TGTGCCAGCAGCCCGCAGCCCGGGACTCTTGCCGGGGAGCTGTTTTTT. V usage is TRBV3-1 and J usage is TRBJ2-2; D may be TRBD2 (6 bases). This CDR3 comprises 16 residues. The V gene's germline CDR1 is LGHDT and CDR2 YNNKEL (reference sequence). V was clipped by 4 bases and J by 6 bases, with 18 bases between them.

This clonotype was recorded a few times. V gene TRBV5-1 combines with J gene TRBJ1-6, with a weak D call TRBD1 (6 bases). Trimming took off 1 base at V and 4 bases at J, with 12 bases between the two ends. The CDR3 consists of 16 residues. CDR1 is SGHRS, CDR2 YFSETQ, per germline. The CDR3 protein is CASSLTGNGYNSPLHF. The CDR3 DNA follows: TGCGCCAGCAGCTTGACAGGGAACGGTTATAATTCACCCCTCCACTTT.

The V call is TRBV3-1, the J call TRBJ1-2, with TRBD1 matching over 10 bases. The CDR3 extends over 14 amino acids. V gave up 5 bases and J gave up 7 bases; unmatched junction bases: 7. Germline V CDR1 and CDR2: LGHDT, YNNKEL (reference sequence). CDR3 nucleotides: TGTGCCAGCAGCATAACGGGACAGGGGCTTGGCTACACCTTC. It translates to CASSITGQGLGYTF.

This clonotype was observed a handful of times. V gene TRBV30 combines with J gene TRBJ2-6; D is perhaps TRBD2 (6 bases). Germline V gives CDR1 GTSNPN, CDR2 SVGIG (reference sequence). The CDR3 consists of 14 residues. Trimming pared 1 base from V and 2 bases from J, leaving 6 bases between. This CDR3 is CAWSGGAGANVLTF. Written as DNA, the CDR3 is TGTGCCTGGAGTGGGGGGGCTGGGGCCAACGTCCTGACTTTC.

The chain couples TRBV19 to TRBJ2-3; D tentatively reads TRBD1 or TRBD2 (5 bases each). V dropped 6 bases and J dropped 2 bases, with 12 bases sitting between them. The germline V gene has CDR1 LNHDA and CDR2 SQIVND (reference sequence). This CDR3 comprises 14 residues. The CDR3 nucleotides read TGTGCCAGTAGCCCGGGACGGTACACAGATACGCAGTATTTT. Amino acids: CASSPGRYTDTQYF.

The genes are TRBV6-2 or TRBV6-3 and TRBJ2-7; D could derive from TRBD1 or TRBD2 (5 bases each). This CDR3 is built from 14 residues. Trimming took 4 bases from V and 0 from J, leaving 10 bases between them. Germline V CDR1 and CDR2: MNHEY, SVGEGT. In nucleotides, the CDR3 is TGTGCCAGCAGTTTCCGAGGGGTCTCCTACGAGCAGTACTTC. Residues: CASSFRGVSYEQYF.

This clonotype was observed a few times. The chain couples TRBV2 to TRBJ1-2; TRBD1 is a possible D gene (5 bases). CDR3 length: 13 residues. Trimming took off 5 bases at V and 3 bases at J, with 10 bases between the two ends. Germline V gene sequence: CDR1 SNHLY, CDR2 FYNNEI. This CDR3 reads CASSRGEDYGYTF. The DNA for the CDR3 is TGTGCCAGCAGTAGAGGGGAAGACTATGGCTACACCTTC.

This clonotype came up a few times. The rearrangement joins TRBV7-3 to TRBJ1-3, with no clear D. The CDR3 contains 15 residues. From germline, CDR1 is SGHTA and CDR2 FQGTGA. V was trimmed by 0 bases and J by 2 bases, leaving 8 bases between them. The CDR3 sequence is CASSLTSGPGNTIYF. As DNA, the CDR3 is TGTGCCAGCAGCTTAACAAGTGGCCCTGGAAACACCATATATTTT.

The gene calls are TRBV27 and TRBJ1-6; D possibly corresponds to TRBD1 (6 bases). Germline values: CDR1 MNHEY, CDR2 SMNVEV (reference sequence). Trimming left V 8 bases short and J 9 bases short, with 17 bases between. This CDR3 has 14 amino acids. CDR3 protein: CASGGSYQGSPLHF. The CDR3, as DNA: TGTGCCAGCGGGGGCAGCTACCAGGGTTCACCCCTCCACTTT.

This clonotype has more than one count but fewer than ten. The genes are TRBV25-1 and TRBJ1-1; no clear D. The germline V gene encodes CDR1 MGHDK and CDR2 SYGVNS. The V end lost 3 bases, the J end lost 4 bases, and 9 bases lay between the germline ends. This CDR3 contains 13 residues. The CDR3 DNA is TGTGCCAGCAGTGATTGGGCGAGCACTGAAGCTTTCTTT. It is translated as CASSDWASTEAFF.

A note on this clonotype: Its ends do not fully match the called genes, so a read error is possible. This sequence joins TRBV3-1 and TRBJ2-5; D is unresolved. The V gene's germline CDR1 is LGHDT and CDR2 YNNKEL (reference sequence). This CDR3 region has 14 residues. CDR3 protein: CASSQDLAEDTQYF. CDR3 in DNA: TGTGCCAGCAGCCAAGATCTGGCCGAAGATACCCAGTACTTC.